This T cell receptor (beta chain) was recovered during a study of regulatory T cells in long-lasting Graves disease. As concerns this clonotype: The antigen is undetermined.

The CDR3 contains 17 residues. V gave up 3 bases and J gave up 3 bases; unmatched junction bases: 12. Germline assignment: CDR1 LNHNV and CDR2 YYDKDF (reference sequence). Arm-PCR with iRepertoire HTBI primers amplified the CDR3 regions for these TCR beta libraries. TCRdb re-analysed the multiplex PCR reads in MiXCR, keeping a single row per CDR3 protein. Of roughly 400,000 distinct CDR3 sequences detected, approximately 22% appear once; the ten largest clones hold approximately 14%. Whole-study results and caveats: Newly diagnosed Graves' patients had higher TCR diversity than persistent ones.

Indicated time point: persistent/refractory GD, antithyroid drugs over 5 years with positive TRAb. RNA extracted from PBMCs served as the sequencing template. Peripheral blood, around 9 milliliters per patient, was collected in EDTA tubes. The clonotype was recovered from a female donor with Graves disease. Source: peripheral blood mononuclear cells (PBMCs), taken when the disease was refractory, from a patient treated with antithyroid drugs. The chain couples TRBV15 to TRBJ2-3; 7 nucleotides agree with TRBD2. In nucleotides, the CDR3 is TGTGCCACCAGCAGCCTTGGACTAGGTGGGTCGACAGATACGCAGTATTTT. It translates to CATSSLGLGGSTDTQYF.